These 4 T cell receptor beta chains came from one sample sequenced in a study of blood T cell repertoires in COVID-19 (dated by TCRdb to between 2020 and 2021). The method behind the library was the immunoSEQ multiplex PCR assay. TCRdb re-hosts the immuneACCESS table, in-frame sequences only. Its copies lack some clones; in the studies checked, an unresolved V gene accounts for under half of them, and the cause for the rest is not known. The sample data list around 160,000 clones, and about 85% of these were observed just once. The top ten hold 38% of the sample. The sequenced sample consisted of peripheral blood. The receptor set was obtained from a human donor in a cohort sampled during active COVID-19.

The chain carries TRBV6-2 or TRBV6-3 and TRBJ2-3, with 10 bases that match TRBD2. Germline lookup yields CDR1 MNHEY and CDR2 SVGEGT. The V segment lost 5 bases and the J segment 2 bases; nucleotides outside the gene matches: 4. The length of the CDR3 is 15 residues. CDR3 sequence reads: CASSRSGGNTDTQYF. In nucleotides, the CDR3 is TGTGCCAGCAGTCGTAGCGGGGGGAACACAGATACGCAGTATTTT.

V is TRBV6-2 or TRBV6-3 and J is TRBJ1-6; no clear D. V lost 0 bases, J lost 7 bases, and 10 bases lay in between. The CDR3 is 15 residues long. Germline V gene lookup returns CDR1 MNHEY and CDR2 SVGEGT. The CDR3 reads CASSYSPGNNSPLHF. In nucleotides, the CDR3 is TGTGCCAGCAGTTACTCTCCAGGCAACAATTCACCCCTCCACTTT.

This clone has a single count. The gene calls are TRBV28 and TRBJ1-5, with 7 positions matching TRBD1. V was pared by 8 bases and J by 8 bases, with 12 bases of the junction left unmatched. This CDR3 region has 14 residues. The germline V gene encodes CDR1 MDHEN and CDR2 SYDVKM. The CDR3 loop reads CASGSVTGTKPQHF. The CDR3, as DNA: TGTGCCAGCGGTTCAGTGACAGGGACAAAGCCCCAGCATTTT.

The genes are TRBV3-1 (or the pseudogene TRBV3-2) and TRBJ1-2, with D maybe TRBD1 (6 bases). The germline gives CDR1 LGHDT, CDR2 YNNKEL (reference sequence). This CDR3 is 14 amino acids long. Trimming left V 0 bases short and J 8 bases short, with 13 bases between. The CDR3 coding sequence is TGTGCCAGCAGCCAAGATGGGGGCCTCCGGGGCTACACCTTC. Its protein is CASSQDGGLRGYTF.